Listed below are T cell receptor beta chains from one sample, sequenced in a study of cytomegalovirus exposure and HLA in healthy donors. Only in-frame clones appear in the TCRdb table, and some are missing; sequencing was by immunoSEQ multiplex PCR. This sample has some 120,000 clones, with 60% to 85% found just once. The source material was PBMCs. The receptor set was obtained from a human donor in good health. CDR3s include the opening cysteine and the closing phenylalanine or tryptophan. Fields, in order: V gene, clone size, J gene, D gene, CDR3 protein, CDR3 DNA. A D gene is named only where the DNA matches it firmly. Not every row has a clone size; where given, it reads once, few, many or a size class.

V gene: TRBV6-6; clone size: NA; J gene: TRBJ2-3; D gene: NA; CDR3 protein: CASSSLEVGTDTQYF; CDR3 DNA: TGTGCCAGCAGCTCGCTCGAGGTTGGCACAGATACGCAGTATTTT
V gene: TRBV6-1; clone size: once; J gene: TRBJ2-1; D gene: TRBD2; CDR3 protein: CASSRLAGVGEQFF; CDR3 DNA: TGTGCCAGCAGTCGACTAGCGGGGGTAGGTGAGCAGTTCTTC
V gene: TRBV9; clone size: NA; J gene: TRBJ1-1; D gene: NA; CDR3 protein: CASSVGDMNTEAFF; CDR3 DNA: TGTGCCAGCAGCGTAGGAGACATGAACACTGAAGCTTTCTTT
V gene: TRBV6-5; clone size: few; J gene: TRBJ1-5; D gene: NA; CDR3 protein: CASSDAGGSQSQHF; CDR3 DNA: TGTGCCAGCAGTGACGCGGGTGGTAGTCAGTCCCAGCATTTT
V gene: TRBV5-8; clone size: few; J gene: TRBJ1-2; D gene: NA; CDR3 protein: CASSFRTARQARADDGYTF; CDR3 DNA: TGTGCCAGCAGCTTCCGCACCGCTCGACAGGCCAGGGCTGATGATGGCTACACCTTC
V gene: TRBV4-2; clone size: NA; J gene: TRBJ1-5; D gene: NA; CDR3 protein: CASSQEGQWQPQHF; CDR3 DNA: TGTGCCAGCAGCCAAGAGGGACAATGGCAACCCCAGCATTTT
V gene: TRBV9; clone size: NA; J gene: TRBJ1-6; D gene: NA; CDR3 protein: CASSGEGVGVGSPLHF; CDR3 DNA: TGTGCCAGCAGCGGGGAGGGTGTCGGGGTCGGGTCACCCCTCCACTTT
V gene: TRBV9; clone size: few; J gene: TRBJ1-5; D gene: TRBD1; CDR3 protein: CASSKGASNQPQHF; CDR3 DNA: TGTGCCAGCAGCAAGGGGGCGAGCAATCAGCCCCAGCATTTT
V gene: TRBV14; clone size: NA; J gene: TRBJ2-1; D gene: NA; CDR3 protein: CASSQVSNEQFF; CDR3 DNA: TGTGCCAGCAGCCAAGTGAGTAATGAGCAGTTCTTC
V gene: TRBV13; clone size: NA; J gene: TRBJ1-6; D gene: NA; CDR3 protein: CASSLGVGGVDSPLHF; CDR3 DNA: TGTGCCAGCAGCTTAGGCGTAGGGGGAGTTGATTCACCCCTCCACTTT
V gene: TRBV5-1; clone size: NA; J gene: TRBJ2-7; D gene: TRBD2; CDR3 protein: CASSWRGGGVAEQYF; CDR3 DNA: TGCGCCAGCAGCTGGAGGGGCGGGGGGGTTGCCGAGCAGTACTTC
V gene: TRBV7-9; clone size: NA; J gene: TRBJ2-7; D gene: NA; CDR3 protein: CSSSSDIYEQYF; CDR3 DNA: TGTTCCAGCAGCTCGGACATCTACGAGCAGTACTTC
V gene: TRBV19; clone size: few; J gene: TRBJ2-1; D gene: TRBD2; CDR3 protein: CASSIQPTRAGHNEQFF; CDR3 DNA: TGTGCCAGTAGTATCCAACCGACCAGAGCGGGGCACAATGAGCAGTTCTTC
V gene: TRBV5-1; clone size: NA; J gene: TRBJ2-7; D gene: TRBD2; CDR3 protein: CASSSTSGGQGYEQYF; CDR3 DNA: TGCGCCAGCAGCTCTACTAGCGGGGGCCAAGGCTACGAGCAGTACTTC
V gene: TRBV11-2; clone size: once; J gene: TRBJ2-7; D gene: TRBD1; CDR3 protein: CASSFPDRGPYEQYF; CDR3 DNA: TGTGCCAGCAGCTTTCCGGACAGGGGTCCCTACGAGCAGTACTTC
V gene: TRBV5-1; clone size: few; J gene: TRBJ1-4; D gene: TRBD1; CDR3 protein: CASSAGTGTTNEKLFF; CDR3 DNA: TGCGCCAGCAGCGCGGGGACAGGCACAACTAATGAAAAACTGTTTTTT
V gene: TRBV19; clone size: NA; J gene: TRBJ2-2; D gene: NA; CDR3 protein: CASSIMFANTGELFF; CDR3 DNA: TGTGCCAGTAGTATTATGTTCGCGAACACCGGGGAGCTGTTTTTT
V gene: TRBV9; clone size: NA; J gene: TRBJ1-2; D gene: NA; CDR3 protein: CASSGTLSPNYGYTF; CDR3 DNA: TGTGCCAGCAGCGGCACTCTATCTCCAAACTATGGCTACACCTTC
V gene: TRBV19; clone size: NA; J gene: TRBJ2-6; D gene: TRBD2; CDR3 protein: CASSPNGGGAGSGANVLTF; CDR3 DNA: TGTGCCAGTAGCCCAAACGGGGGGGGCGCAGGGTCTGGGGCCAACGTCCTGACTTTC
V gene: TRBV28; clone size: NA; J gene: TRBJ1-4; D gene: NA; CDR3 protein: CASRPDRYYEKLFF; CDR3 DNA: TGTGCCAGCAGGCCAGACAGGTATTATGAAAAACTGTTTTTT
V gene: TRBV4-1; clone size: NA; J gene: TRBJ2-3; D gene: NA; CDR3 protein: CASSQEFPRATDTQYF; CDR3 DNA: TGCGCCAGCAGCCAAGAGTTCCCCAGGGCCACAGATACGCAGTATTTT
V gene: TRBV11-2; clone size: once; J gene: TRBJ2-1; D gene: NA; CDR3 protein: CASSEFGSSGGEQFF; CDR3 DNA: TGTGCCAGCAGCGAGTTTGGCAGTTCCGGCGGCGAGCAGTTCTTC
V gene: TRBV5-1; clone size: NA; J gene: TRBJ2-1; D gene: TRBD2; CDR3 protein: CASSADPSGGAYNEQFF; CDR3 DNA: TGCGCCAGCAGCGCCGACCCGAGCGGGGGGGCCTACAATGAGCAGTTCTTC
V gene: TRBV7-2; clone size: NA; J gene: TRBJ1-1; D gene: NA; CDR3 protein: CASSPHPLNTEAFF; CDR3 DNA: TGTGCCAGCAGCCCCCACCCGCTAAACACTGAAGCTTTCTTT
V gene: TRBV7-8; clone size: NA; J gene: TRBJ2-7; D gene: NA; CDR3 protein: CASSSEIGVYEQYF; CDR3 DNA: TGTGCCAGCAGCTCCGAGATAGGGGTTTACGAGCAGTACTTC
V gene: TRBV4-1; clone size: NA; J gene: TRBJ1-1; D gene: NA; CDR3 protein: CASSQERRWGAEAFF; CDR3 DNA: TGCGCCAGCAGCCAAGAACGCAGGTGGGGAGCTGAAGCTTTCTTT
V gene: TRBV7-6; clone size: NA; J gene: TRBJ1-2; D gene: NA; CDR3 protein: CASSLAGDYGYTF; CDR3 DNA: TGTGCCAGCAGCTTAGCGGGAGACTATGGCTACACCTTC
V gene: TRBV5-1; clone size: few; J gene: TRBJ2-5; D gene: TRBD2; CDR3 protein: CATKLAYEETQYF; CDR3 DNA: TGCGCCACAAAACTAGCGTACGAAGAGACCCAGTACTTC
V gene: TRBV4-1; clone size: NA; J gene: TRBJ1-1; D gene: NA; CDR3 protein: CASSKTGIDTNTEAFF; CDR3 DNA: TGCGCCAGCAGTAAGACAGGAATTGATACGAACACTGAAGCTTTCTTT
V gene: TRBV5-1; clone size: NA; J gene: TRBJ1-4; D gene: NA; CDR3 protein: CASSLTSSIGVRVNEKLFF; CDR3 DNA: TGCGCCAGCAGCTTAACCTCCTCAATCGGCGTCAGGGTGAATGAAAAACTGTTTTTT
V gene: TRBV7-9; clone size: NA; J gene: TRBJ1-5; D gene: NA; CDR3 protein: CSSSLGYQPQHF; CDR3 DNA: TGTTCCAGCAGCTTGGGCTATCAGCCCCAGCATTTT
V gene: TRBV2; clone size: NA; J gene: TRBJ2-3; D gene: NA; CDR3 protein: CASTPGGSPGTDTQYF; CDR3 DNA: TGTGCCAGCACCCCAGGAGGAAGTCCGGGCACAGATACGCAGTATTTT
V gene: TRBV9; clone size: NA; J gene: TRBJ2-3; D gene: TRBD2; CDR3 protein: CASSARLAGEDTQYF; CDR3 DNA: TGTGCCAGCAGCGCGCGACTAGCGGGGGAAGATACGCAGTATTTT
V gene: TRBV6-6; clone size: NA; J gene: TRBJ2-7; D gene: TRBD2; CDR3 protein: CASSYPGRGNEQYF; CDR3 DNA: TGTGCCAGCAGTTACCCGGGGCGGGGGAACGAGCAGTACTTC
V gene: TRBV6-5; clone size: few; J gene: TRBJ2-7; D gene: NA; CDR3 protein: CASSYQGGSYEQYF; CDR3 DNA: TGTGCCAGCAGTTATCAGGGGGGATCCTACGAGCAGTACTTC
V gene: TRBV18; clone size: NA; J gene: TRBJ1-6; D gene: NA; CDR3 protein: CASSEGAVSSYNSPLHF; CDR3 DNA: TGTGCCAGCTCAGAAGGCGCAGTTAGCTCCTATAATTCCCCCCTCCACTTT
V gene: TRBV5-1; clone size: NA; J gene: TRBJ2-1; D gene: TRBD2; CDR3 protein: CASSWVTAGGQGEQFF; CDR3 DNA: TGCGCCAGCAGCTGGGTGACCGCGGGGGGGCAGGGTGAGCAGTTCTTC
V gene: TRBV5-8; clone size: once; J gene: TRBJ1-5; D gene: NA; CDR3 protein: CASSLAASNQPQHF; CDR3 DNA: TGTGCCAGCAGCTTGGCCGCGAGCAATCAGCCCCAGCATTTT
V gene: TRBV10-3; clone size: NA; J gene: TRBJ2-3; D gene: NA; CDR3 protein: CAANFGGETTDTQYF; CDR3 DNA: TGTGCCGCAAATTTCGGCGGGGAGACCACAGATACGCAGTATTTT
V gene: TRBV5-4; clone size: NA; J gene: TRBJ2-4; D gene: TRBD2; CDR3 protein: CASSLATGGIQYF; CDR3 DNA: TGTGCCAGCAGCTTGGCCACCGGGGGGATTCAGTACTTC
V gene: TRBV5-1; clone size: once; J gene: TRBJ2-7; D gene: TRBD1; CDR3 protein: CASSKGQGGAYEQYF; CDR3 DNA: TGCGCCAGCAGCAAAGGACAGGGGGGCGCCTACGAGCAGTACTTC
V gene: TRBV11-2; clone size: NA; J gene: TRBJ2-7; D gene: TRBD1; CDR3 protein: CASSPGQGYEQYF; CDR3 DNA: TGTGCCAGCAGCCCGGGACAGGGCTACGAGCAGTACTTC
V gene: TRBV15; clone size: NA; J gene: TRBJ2-1; D gene: NA; CDR3 protein: CATSRAPGGAYNEQFF; CDR3 DNA: TGTGCCACCAGCAGAGCTCCTGGGGGGGCATACAATGAGCAGTTCTTC
V gene: TRBV7-9; clone size: NA; J gene: TRBJ1-1; D gene: NA; CDR3 protein: CASSRRGNTEAFF; CDR3 DNA: TGTGCCAGCAGCCGTCGCGGGAACACTGAAGCTTTCTTT
V gene: TRBV5-8; clone size: NA; J gene: TRBJ1-1; D gene: TRBD1; CDR3 protein: CASSETRQGRSSEAFF; CDR3 DNA: TGTGCCAGCAGCGAAACTCGACAGGGCCGTAGTTCTGAAGCTTTCTTT
V gene: TRBV15; clone size: NA; J gene: TRBJ1-2; D gene: NA; CDR3 protein: CATSRDYSSVQLDGYTF; CDR3 DNA: TGTGCCACCAGCAGAGATTACTCTTCGGTACAGCTTGATGGCTACACCTTC
V gene: TRBV7-6; clone size: NA; J gene: TRBJ1-1; D gene: NA; CDR3 protein: CASSLALHTEAFF; CDR3 DNA: TGTGCCAGCAGCTTAGCCCTCCACACTGAAGCTTTCTTT
V gene: TRBV7-6; clone size: NA; J gene: TRBJ2-5; D gene: TRBD1; CDR3 protein: CASSSTGVQETQYF; CDR3 DNA: TGTGCCAGCAGCTCAACAGGGGTGCAAGAGACCCAGTACTTC
V gene: TRBV4-1; clone size: few; J gene: TRBJ2-7; D gene: TRBD1; CDR3 protein: CASSQMDPGQGNYEQYF; CDR3 DNA: TGCGCCAGCAGCCAGATGGACCCGGGACAGGGGAACTACGAGCAGTACTTC
V gene: TRBV6-5; clone size: NA; J gene: TRBJ2-7; D gene: NA; CDR3 protein: CASSYSWGLENEQYF; CDR3 DNA: TGTGCCAGCAGTTACAGTTGGGGACTGGAGAACGAGCAGTACTTC
V gene: TRBV15; clone size: NA; J gene: TRBJ1-1; D gene: TRBD1; CDR3 protein: CATSRGGDRLENTEAFF; CDR3 DNA: TGTGCCACCAGCAGGGGGGGGGACAGGCTGGAGAACACTGAAGCTTTCTTT